This TCR beta chain was observed in a study of T-cell memory formation after mild COVID-19. Study-level points and caveats: Clones which contracted sat mainly in CM and EM if CD4+, and in EMRA if CD8+.

As regards this clonotype: The antigen is undetermined.

Germline CDR1 is LNHNV and CDR2 is YYDKDF (reference sequence). V lost 1 base, J lost 5 bases, and 1 base stayed unmatched. The CDR3 loop spans 15 amino acids. TCRdb re-called the 5' RACE reads through MiXCR, storing one row per CDR3 protein. The sample yields about 390,000 distinct CDR3 sequences, 20% to 25% seen once. The clonotype originates from an adult woman who had mild COVID-19 (a few samples of this study predate the infection). Cell type and time point are not known. J is TRBJ2-1 and V is TRBV15, with 11 bases lining up with TRBD2. Sequenced material: PBMCs or a T cell subset sorted from them (not recorded which). CDR3 in amino acids: CATSRGLAGNNEQFF. The CDR3, as DNA: TGTGCCACCAGCAGAGGACTAGCGGGGAACAATGAGCAGTTCTTC.